This TCR beta chain was retrieved from a study of graft-versus-host responses after intestinal transplantation. Whole-study context: Transplants given to recipients were multivisceral, liver-intestinal, or isolated intestinal. Once they had received anti-thymocyte globulin induction, all recipients took tacrolimus and steroids for about three years.

Note on this clone: Its antigen remains unknown.

Tissue from the graft was processed to free its intraepithelial and lamina propria lymphocytes. Profiled with immunoSEQ multiplex PCR; TCRdb holds only in-frame clones, not every one. Of nearly 30,000 clones listed, over 60% are singletons. Study-level results: GvH clones surfaced in recipient marrow, some emerging earlier in ileum or blood.

The germline V and J ends were trimmed by 6 bases and 12 bases, with 12 bases remaining between them. The CDR3 covers 11 residues. CDR1 and CDR2 (germline): SEHNR, FQNEAQ (reference sequence). This clonotype was sampled from a human patient who received an intestinal transplant, so some T cells may come from the graft donor. The source material was ileum tissue, sampled 98 days after intestinal transplantation. V and J are TRBV7-9 and TRBJ2-1; D remains unclear. The CDR3 here is CASSSVRGQFF. The DNA for the CDR3 is TGTGCCAGCAGTTCTGTTCGCGGGCAGTTCTTC.